The 16 T cell receptor beta chains below all came from one sample that was sequenced in a study of T cell changes during pregnancy in multiple sclerosis. The method was immunoSEQ multiplex PCR; TCRdb's version includes in-frame clones alone and lacks a portion of them. The data show about 47,000 clones, about 92% seen once. Sequencing was performed on peripheral blood, taken in the third trimester of pregnancy. These TCRs come from a female donor with multiple sclerosis, enrolled in a pregnancy study.

The chain is built from TRBV5-4 and TRBJ1-2; TRBD1 agrees at 8 bases. CDR1 SGHNT and CDR2 YYREEE come from the germline V gene (reference sequence). The CDR3 spans 16 residues. The J segment lost 0 bases and the V segment lost 4 bases, leaving 8 bases of the junction unmatched. CDR3 residues: CASSLGQGAANYGYTF. The CDR3 bases are TGTGCCAGCAGCCTCGGACAGGGTGCAGCTAACTATGGCTACACCTTC.

V and J are TRBV19 and TRBJ2-2, with 16 nucleotides matching TRBD2. The CDR3 is made up of 18 amino acids. V lost 4 bases, J lost 6 bases, and 8 bases stayed unmatched. In germline, CDR1 is LNHDA, CDR2 SQIVND (reference sequence). Here the CDR3 DNA reads TGTGCCAGTAGTACCGGGACTAGCGGGAGGGCCAAGGCCGGGGAGCTGTTTTTT. This sequence encodes CASSTGTSGRAKAGELFF.

V and J are TRBV11-2 and TRBJ2-1, with TRBD2 matching 12 bases. Germline CDR1 and CDR2: SGHAT and FQNNGV. The CDR3 runs to 16 residues. V lost 5 bases, J lost 6 bases, and 8 bases stayed unmatched. CDR3 protein: CASSGRTSGISNEQFF. The CDR3 bases are TGTGCCAGCAGCGGCCGGACTAGCGGGATATCCAATGAGCAGTTCTTC.

This chain connects TRBV18 to TRBJ2-2; D possibly corresponds to TRBD2 (6 bases). Germline CDR1 reads KGHSH; CDR2 reads LQKENI. V was trimmed by 6 bases and J by 5 bases, leaving 10 bases between them. The CDR3 loop spans 13 amino acids. Here the CDR3 reads CASSGRETGELFF. The CDR3 DNA reads TGTGCCAGCTCGGGACGGGAGACCGGGGAGCTGTTTTTT.

The chain employs TRBV7-2 and TRBJ1-3; the D is unclear. This CDR3 is built from 15 residues. Germline V gene data show CDR1 as SGHTA and CDR2 as FQGNSA. Trimming took off 1 base at V and 4 bases at J, with 11 bases between the two ends. The CDR3, as DNA: TGTGCCAGCAGCTTAGTCCAGGTGGCGGGAAACACCATATATTTT. This encodes CASSLVQVAGNTIYF.

This clone was recorded only once. The chain is built from TRBV7-2 and TRBJ2-3, with 7 bases lining up with TRBD2. V shed 11 bases, J shed 2 bases, and the junction held 10 bases outside the gene matches. This CDR3 region has 14 residues. Germline V gives CDR1 SGHTA, CDR2 FQGNSA. CDR3 nucleotide sequence: TGTGCCGGGGAAATAGCGGGCTACACAGATACGCAGTATTTT. Translated: CAGEIAGYTDTQYF.

CDR3 residues: CASRKGQTHGYTF. The DNA for the CDR3 is TGTGCCAGCAGGAAAGGACAGACCCATGGCTACACCTTC. The chain carries TRBV28 and TRBJ1-2; tentatively, D is TRBD1 (6 bases). Deletions cut 6 bases from V and 6 bases from J, with 14 bases between. This CDR3 contains 13 residues. Germline V gives CDR1 MDHEN, CDR2 SYDVKM.

V is TRBV5-1 and J is TRBJ1-4, with 9 positions matching TRBD1. Germline loops: CDR1 SGHRS, CDR2 YFSETQ. V shed 2 bases, J shed 7 bases, and the junction held 12 bases outside the gene matches. The CDR3 is 17 amino acids. The CDR3 nucleotides read TGCGCCAGCAGCTTCCTTTCTCCGGGACAGGGTCGTGAAAAACTGTTTTTT. Translation: CASSFLSPGQGREKLFF.

This rearrangement joins TRBV4-3 to TRBJ2-1; the D is unclear. CDR3 length: 16 residues. The V end lost 1 base, the J end lost 5 bases, and 15 bases lay between the germline ends. Germline CDR1 reads LGHNA; CDR2 reads YSLEER. Here the CDR3 DNA reads TGCGCCAGCAGCCAAGGGCCCCCCCGACTGGACAATGAGCAGTTCTTC. The encoded protein is CASSQGPPRLDNEQFF.

The chain links TRBV11-3 to TRBJ2-1; tentative D call: TRBD1 (5 bases). Trimming took off 6 bases at V and 7 bases at J, with 25 bases between the two ends. From germline, CDR1 is SGHNT and CDR2 YENEEA. The CDR3 runs 17 residues. The CDR3 DNA reads as TGTGCCAGCAGGTCTACAACAGGCCCTTCGGGCTGGAATGAGCAGTTCTTC. This codes for CASRSTTGPSGWNEQFF.

The chain joins TRBV7-9 to TRBJ2-1, with 11 bases matching TRBD2. CDR1 and CDR2 (germline): SEHNR, FQNEAQ (reference sequence). V lost 5 bases, J lost 4 bases, and 10 bases stayed unmatched. CDR3 length equals 17 residues. In DNA, the CDR3 is TGTGCCAGCAGCCCGACCATAGCGGGAGGGCTTTACAATGAGCAGTTCTTC. Its translation is CASSPTIAGGLYNEQFF.

The chain has TRBV11-3 and TRBJ1-5, with a tentative D call TRBD1 (6 bases). The CDR3 totals 13 residues. In germline, CDR1 is SGHNT, CDR2 YENEEA. Between the trimmed V and J ends, which lost 4 bases and 7 bases, there was a span of 11 bases. CDR3 sequence reads: CASSSQGGQPQHF. The CDR3 bases are TGTGCCAGCAGCTCACAAGGGGGACAGCCCCAGCATTTT.

V usage is TRBV27 and J usage is TRBJ2-7, with TRBD1 matching over 7 bases. Trimming cost V 6 bases and J 4 bases; bases outside gene matches: 6. The CDR3 runs 13 residues. CDR1 MNHEY and CDR2 SMNVEV come from the germline V gene (reference sequence). CDR3 in DNA: TGTGCCAGCAGCTCCCGACAGGGATACGAGCAGTACTTC. It codes for CASSSRQGYEQYF.

This chain links TRBV19 with TRBJ2-1; 7 nucleotides line up with TRBD2. Germline V CDR1 and CDR2: LNHDA, SQIVND (reference sequence). V was pared by 4 bases and J by 2 bases, with 5 bases of the junction left unmatched. The CDR3 has 15 residues. CDR3 nucleotides: TGTGCCAGTAGTACCACTAGCGAACCCTACAATGAGCAGTTCTTC. It yields the protein CASSTTSEPYNEQFF.

The chain has TRBV7-9 and TRBJ1-1; D is uncertain. The CDR3 is 13 residues long. Germline V gives CDR1 SEHNR, CDR2 FQNEAQ (reference sequence). V lost 3 bases to trimming and J lost 3 bases, with 8 bases between them. CDR3 coding DNA: TGTGCCAGCAGCTTTCCACACGACACTGAAGCTTTCTTT. It encodes CASSFPHDTEAFF.

The chain couples TRBV7-9 to TRBJ2-7, with TRBD2 identical over 13 bases. The V gene's germline CDR1 is SEHNR and CDR2 FQNEAQ (reference sequence). The junction had 8 bases not matched to a gene; V was cut back by 5 bases and J by 4 bases. The CDR3 is made up of 16 amino acids. CDR3 protein: CASSQTGTSGIYEQYF. The CDR3 nucleotides read TGTGCCAGCAGCCAAACCGGGACTAGCGGGATTTACGAGCAGTACTTC.